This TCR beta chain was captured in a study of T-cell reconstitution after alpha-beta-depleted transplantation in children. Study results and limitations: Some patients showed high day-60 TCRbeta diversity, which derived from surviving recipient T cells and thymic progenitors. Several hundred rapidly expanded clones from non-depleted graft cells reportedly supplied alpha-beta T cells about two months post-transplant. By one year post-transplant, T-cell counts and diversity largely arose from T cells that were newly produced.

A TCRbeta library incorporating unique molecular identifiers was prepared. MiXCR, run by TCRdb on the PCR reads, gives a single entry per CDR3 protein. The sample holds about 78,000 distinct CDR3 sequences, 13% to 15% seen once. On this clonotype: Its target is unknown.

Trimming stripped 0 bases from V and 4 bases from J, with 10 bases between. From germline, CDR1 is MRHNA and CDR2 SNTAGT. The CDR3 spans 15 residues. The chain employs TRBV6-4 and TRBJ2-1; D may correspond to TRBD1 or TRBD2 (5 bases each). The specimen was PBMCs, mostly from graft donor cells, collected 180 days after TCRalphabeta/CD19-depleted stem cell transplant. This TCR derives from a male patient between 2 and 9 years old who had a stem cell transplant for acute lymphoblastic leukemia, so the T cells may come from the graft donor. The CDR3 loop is CASSDSGVRYNEQFF. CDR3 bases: TGTGCCAGCAGTGACTCGGGGGTCAGATACAATGAGCAGTTCTTC.